A single sample is the source of the 8 T cell receptor beta chains below, sequenced in a study of response to subunit inactivated influenza vaccine. From the RT-PCR reads, TCRdb called clonotypes with MiXCR, one entry per CDR3 protein. The repertoire consists of hundreds of thousands of distinct CDR3 sequences, with roughly 12% occurring once and the leading ten covering roughly 10%. The sequencing used PBMCs from blood, collected on the day of vaccination. These receptors all come from a man in his forties or fifties who received an inactivated influenza vaccine.

This clonotype was seen a handful of times. V and J are TRBV5-6 and TRBJ1-1; D is undetermined. Deletions cut 4 bases from V and 5 bases from J, with 12 bases between. Germline V gene lookup returns CDR1 SGHDT and CDR2 YYEEEE. CDR3 length: 13 residues. CDR3 residues: CASSSISGTEAFF. The CDR3 DNA sequence: TGTGCCAGCAGCAGTATAAGTGGTACTGAAGCTTTCTTT. Complete variable domain (other parts from reference TRBV5-6 and TRBJ1-1): DAGVTQSPTHLIKTRGQQVTLRCSPKSGHDTVSWYQQALGQGPQFIFQYYEEEERQRGNFPDRFSGHQFPNYSSELNVNALLLGDSALYLCASSSISGTEAFFGQGTRLTVV.

The CDR3 spells CASSLAGRGNSGANVLTF. In DNA, the CDR3 is TGTGCCAGCAGCTTAGCGGGGAGAGGGAACTCTGGGGCCAACGTCCTGACTTTC. V usage is TRBV11-1 and J usage is TRBJ2-6; perhaps TRBD2 as D (5 bases). The CDR3 is 18 residues long. CDR1 and CDR2 from the germline V gene are SGHAT and FQDESV (reference sequence). V was shortened by 0 bases and J by 0 bases, with 12 bases between the two germline ends.

This clonotype was counted only a few times. The chain has TRBV5-1 and TRBJ2-1, with 11 bases lining up with TRBD2. There are 16 residues in the CDR3. Germline loops: CDR1 SGHRS, CDR2 YFSETQ. J was trimmed by 6 bases and V by 1 base; bases with no gene match: 6. CDR3 in amino acids: CASSLWTSGPTNEQFF. In nucleotides, the CDR3 is TGCGCCAGCAGCTTGTGGACTAGCGGGCCGACCAATGAGCAGTTCTTC.

The gene calls are TRBV6-1 and TRBJ2-1, with a weak D call TRBD1 (6 bases). The ends were cut back, 0 bases at V and 4 bases at J, with 13 bases in the middle. The germline gives CDR1 MNHNS, CDR2 SASEGT. The length of the CDR3 is 16 residues. The CDR3 DNA sequence: TGTGCCAGCAGTGAAGCGGCTCACGGGACATACAATGAGCAGTTCTTC. Its protein product is CASSEAAHGTYNEQFF.

The J gene is TRBJ2-1, the V gene TRBV9; 8 positions agree with TRBD2. Per germline, CDR1 SGDLS and CDR2 YYNGEE. V shed 4 bases and J 0 bases; nucleotides not matched to a gene: 12. The CDR3 is 18 residues long. The CDR3 DNA reads TGTGCCAGCAGCCCAGACAGCGGGAGCGTAAGCTCCTACAATGAGCAGTTCTTC. Amino acids: CASSPDSGSVSSYNEQFF.

In this sample, this clonotype turned up a few times. The genes are TRBV7-2 and TRBJ2-6; D call uncertain. This CDR3 has 16 residues. Germline CDR1 reads SGHTA; CDR2 reads FQGNSA. Trimming took 4 bases from V and 0 from J, leaving 10 bases between them. CDR3 DNA: TGTGCCAGCAGCTCCCGGATTATCTCTGGGGCCAACGTCCTGACTTTC. It is translated as CASSSRIISGANVLTF.

This clonotype was seen a handful of times. This rearrangement joins TRBV6-1 to TRBJ2-1; D might be TRBD2 (5 bases). The germline V and J ends were trimmed by 5 bases and 8 bases, with 13 bases remaining between them. Per germline, CDR1 MNHNS and CDR2 SASEGT. CDR3 length: 13 residues. The CDR3 spells CASSTTSFHEQFF. DNA for the CDR3: TGTGCCAGCAGTACCACTAGTTTCCATGAGCAGTTCTTC.

This clonotype was seen at least ten times. The V call is TRBV15, the J call TRBJ2-3; D is undetermined. CDR3 length equals 12 residues. Germline V lookup: CDR1 LNHNV, CDR2 YYDKDF (reference sequence). V dropped 6 bases and J dropped 6 bases, with 10 bases sitting between them. The CDR3 is CATRETTDTQYF. CDR3 sequence (DNA): TGTGCCACCAGGGAAACTACGGATACGCAGTATTTT.